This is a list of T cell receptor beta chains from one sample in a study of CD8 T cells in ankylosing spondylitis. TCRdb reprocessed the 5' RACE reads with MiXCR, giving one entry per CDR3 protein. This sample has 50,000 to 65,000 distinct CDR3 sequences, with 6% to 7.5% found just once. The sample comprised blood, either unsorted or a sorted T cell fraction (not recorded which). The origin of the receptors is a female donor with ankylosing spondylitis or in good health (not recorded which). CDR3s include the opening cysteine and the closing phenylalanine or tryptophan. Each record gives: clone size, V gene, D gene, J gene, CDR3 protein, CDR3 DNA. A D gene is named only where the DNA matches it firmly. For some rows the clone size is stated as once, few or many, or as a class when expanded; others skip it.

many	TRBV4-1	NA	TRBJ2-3	CASSQGRGGGTDTQYF	TGCGCCAGCAGCCAAGGGCGAGGGGGAGGAACAGATACGCAGTATTTT
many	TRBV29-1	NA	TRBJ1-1	CSVERRRDTEAFF	TGCAGCGTTGAGAGGCGAAGGGACACTGAAGCTTTCTTT
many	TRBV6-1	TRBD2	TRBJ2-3	CASRVAGKATDTQYF	TGTGCCAGCAGAGTAGCGGGGAAAGCCACAGATACGCAGTATTTT
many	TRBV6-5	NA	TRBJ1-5	CASSRGTGDQPQHF	TGTGCCAGCAGTCGGGGGACGGGGGATCAGCCCCAGCATTTT
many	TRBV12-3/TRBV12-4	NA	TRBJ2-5	CASTSRDHQETQYF	TGTGCCAGCACCTCTCGGGACCACCAAGAGACCCAGTACTTC
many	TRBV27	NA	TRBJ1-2	CASSATYREKRANYGYTF	TGTGCCAGCAGTGCGACGTACAGGGAGAAGCGGGCTAACTATGGCTACACCTTC
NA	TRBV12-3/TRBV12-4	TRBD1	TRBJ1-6	CASRPGQGASPLHF	TGTGCCAGCAGGCCGGGACAGGGGGCTTCACCCCTCCACTTT
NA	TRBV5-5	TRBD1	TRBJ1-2	CASSLRDRFFYGYTF	TGTGCCAGCAGCTTGCGGGACAGATTTTTTTATGGCTACACCTTC
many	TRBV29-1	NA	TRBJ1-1	CSLRRTTNTEAFF	TGCAGCCTTCGCAGGACCACGAACACTGAAGCTTTCTTT
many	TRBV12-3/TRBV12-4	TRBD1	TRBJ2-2	CASRLTGTGELFF	TGTGCCAGCAGGCTGACAGGGACCGGGGAGCTGTTTTTT
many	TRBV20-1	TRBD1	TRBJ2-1	CSAPKQGAWEQFF	TGCAGTGCTCCAAAACAGGGGGCATGGGAGCAGTTCTTC
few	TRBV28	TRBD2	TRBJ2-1	CASTLPALAENEQFF	TGTGCCAGCACCCTCCCCGCACTAGCGGAAAATGAGCAGTTCTTC
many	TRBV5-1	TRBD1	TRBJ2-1	CASSLGGPTGGSEQFF	TGCGCCAGCAGCTTGGGAGGCCCGACAGGGGGTAGTGAGCAGTTCTTC
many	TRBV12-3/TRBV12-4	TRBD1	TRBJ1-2	CASSSGQGGSYGYTF	TGTGCCAGCAGTTCGGGACAGGGGGGGAGCTATGGCTACACCTTC
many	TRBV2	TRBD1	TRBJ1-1	CASGLRQGPEAFF	TGTGCCAGCGGCCTGAGACAGGGCCCGGAAGCTTTCTTT
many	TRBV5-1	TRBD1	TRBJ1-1	CASSHQDRGLGNTEAFF	TGCGCCAGCAGCCACCAGGACAGGGGGCTAGGTAACACTGAAGCTTTCTTT
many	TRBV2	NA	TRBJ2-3	CASRGLSRVNTQYF	TGTGCCAGCAGGGGCCTGAGCAGGGTAAATACGCAGTATTTT
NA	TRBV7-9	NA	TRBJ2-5	CASSLTGTGQETQYF	TGTGCCAGCAGCTTAACCGGGACGGGACAAGAGACCCAGTACTTC
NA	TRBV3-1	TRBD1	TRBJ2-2	CASSPTDRGRSGELFF	TGTGCCAGCAGCCCAACCGACAGGGGGAGGAGCGGGGAGCTGTTTTTT
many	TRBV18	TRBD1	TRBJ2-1	CASSPRDRDNEQFF	TGTGCCAGCTCACCAAGGGACAGGGACAATGAGCAGTTCTTC
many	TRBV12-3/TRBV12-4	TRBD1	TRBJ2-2	CASRGTGTIGELFF	TGTGCCAGCAGGGGGACAGGGACGATCGGGGAGCTGTTTTTT
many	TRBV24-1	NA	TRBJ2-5	CATSDGYQETQYF	TGTGCCACCAGTGATGGATACCAAGAGACCCAGTACTTC
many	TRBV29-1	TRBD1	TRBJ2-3	CSVAGTGTFTDTQYF	TGCAGCGTTGCGGGGACAGGGACCTTCACAGATACGCAGTATTTT
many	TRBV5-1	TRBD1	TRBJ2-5	CASSMTGGAGIQETQYF	TGCGCCAGCAGTATGACAGGGGGCGCTGGGATCCAAGAGACCCAGTACTTC
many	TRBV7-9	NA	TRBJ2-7	CASSFPVERRGLSYEQYF	TGTGCCAGCAGCTTTCCGGTCGAACGGAGAGGGCTCTCCTACGAGCAGTACTTC
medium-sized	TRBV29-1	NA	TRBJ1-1	CSVRGTVNTEAFF	TGCAGCGTTCGCGGGACGGTGAACACTGAAGCTTTCTTT
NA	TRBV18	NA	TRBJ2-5	CASSRNRDETQYF	TGTGCCAGCTCCCGGAACAGGGACGAGACCCAGTACTTC
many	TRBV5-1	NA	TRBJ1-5	CASSLTGSNQPQHF	TGCGCCAGCAGCTTGACGGGAAGCAATCAGCCCCAGCATTTT
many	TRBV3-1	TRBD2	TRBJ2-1	CASSQGTSGSKQFF	TGTGCCAGCAGCCAGGGGACTAGCGGGTCCAAGCAGTTCTTC
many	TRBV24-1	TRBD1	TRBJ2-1	CATSDFSGTGAYNEQFF	TGTGCCACCAGTGATTTCTCCGGGACAGGGGCCTACAATGAGCAGTTCTTC
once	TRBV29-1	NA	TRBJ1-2	CSVAMTGDQGYTF	TGCAGCGTTGCAATGACGGGGGATCAGGGCTACACCTTC
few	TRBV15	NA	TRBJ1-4	CATSKGGTSNEKLFF	TGTGCCACCAGCAAGGGCGGGACTTCTAATGAAAAACTGTTTTTT
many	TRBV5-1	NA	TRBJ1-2	CASSSDQGDGYTF	TGCGCCAGCAGCTCGGATCAGGGAGATGGCTACACCTTC
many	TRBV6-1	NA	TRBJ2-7	CASTLGATYEQYF	TGTGCCAGCACCTTAGGAGCGACGTACGAGCAGTACTTC
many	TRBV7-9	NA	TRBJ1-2	CASSLPVLNYGYTF	TGTGCCAGCAGCTTACCAGTTTTAAACTATGGCTACACCTTC
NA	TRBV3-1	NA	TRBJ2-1	CASCQDSGEYNEQFF	TGTGCCTCCTGCCAAGATTCGGGCGAATACAATGAGCAGTTCTTC
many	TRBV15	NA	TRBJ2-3	CATSREGTLGDTQYF	TGTGCCACCAGCAGAGAAGGGACACTCGGGGATACGCAGTATTTT
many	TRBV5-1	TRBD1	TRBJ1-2	CASSLGDRAYGYTF	TGCGCCAGCAGCTTGGGCGACAGGGCCTATGGCTACACCTTC
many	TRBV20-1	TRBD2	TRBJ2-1	CSAKAGGGHEQFF	TGCAGTGCTAAGGCGGGGGGAGGTCACGAGCAGTTCTTC
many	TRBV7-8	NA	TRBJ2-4	CASSLVGGLGNIQYF	TGTGCCAGCAGCTTAGTTGGAGGGTTGGGAAACATTCAGTACTTC
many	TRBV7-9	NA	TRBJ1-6	CASTSVIGPLHF	TGTGCCAGCACGTCAGTGATCGGGCCCCTCCACTTT
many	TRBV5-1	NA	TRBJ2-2	CASSPRTPYTGELFF	TGCGCCAGCAGCCCGCGGACACCGTACACCGGGGAGCTGTTTTTT
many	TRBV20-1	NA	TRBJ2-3	CSARNDGGPTDTQYF	TGCAGTGCTAGAAATGACGGGGGGCCCACAGATACGCAGTATTTT
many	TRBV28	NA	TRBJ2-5	CASSFRLEKGETQYF	TGTGCCAGCAGTTTTCGCTTGGAAAAGGGAGAGACCCAGTACTTC
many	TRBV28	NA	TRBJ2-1	CASSLRLVRYNEQFF	TGTGCCAGCAGTTTAAGGCTAGTTCGCTACAATGAGCAGTTCTTC
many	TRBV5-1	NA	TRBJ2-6	CASRWTDSGANVLTF	TGCGCCAGCCGGTGGACAGACTCTGGGGCCAACGTCCTGACTTTC
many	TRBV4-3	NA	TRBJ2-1	CASSQGTGVGVYEQFF	TGCGCCAGCAGCCAAGGCACGGGGGTCGGCGTTTATGAGCAGTTCTTC
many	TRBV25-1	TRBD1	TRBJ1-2	CASSARDRILLHGYTF	TGTGCCAGCAGTGCGAGGGACAGGATTCTCTTGCACGGCTACACCTTC